This paragraph reports one TCR beta chain. Its target is unknown. The data belong to a study of T cell responses to AZD1222 COVID-19 vaccine. Method: immunoSEQ multiplex PCR; TCRdb's copy keeps in-frame clones and lacks some. Of 80,000 or so clones listed, over 75% are singletons. Broader study findings: All repertoire sampling was performed exclusively after the peak T cell response. Reports say nearly half of spike-specific TCRs go after unmutated variant regions. Clonal diversity was possibly underestimated, and white British individuals and females predominated among donors. Baseline serostatus was positive in only a handful of AZD1222 recipients.

This TCR was recovered from an adult in good health. This specimen was peripheral blood, taken on day 0 of MenACWY control vaccination.

The DNA for the CDR3 is TGTGCCAGCAGCTCACTAGCGGGGGTCAATGAGCAGTTCTTC. It translates to CASSSLAGVNEQFF. The genes are TRBV5-6 and TRBJ2-1; 11 positions agree with TRBD2. V gave up 3 bases and J gave up 6 bases; unmatched junction bases: 2. There are 14 residues in the CDR3. Germline CDR1 is SGHDT and CDR2 is YYEEEE. Full variable domain (missing parts from reference TRBV5-6 and TRBJ2-1): DAGVTQSPTHLIKTRGQQVTLRCSPKSGHDTVSWYQQALGQGPQFIFQYYEEEERQRGNFPDRFSGHQFPNYSSELNVNALLLGDSALYLCASSSLAGVNEQFFGPGTRLTVL.